This T cell receptor (beta chain) was sequenced during a study of cytomegalovirus exposure and HLA in healthy donors. Produced via immunoSEQ multiplex PCR; TCRdb's table is partial and in-frame only. The sample includes over 150,000 clones, 91% seen only once; the top ten take around 2.7%. Germline V lookup: CDR1 SNHLY, CDR2 FYNNEI. V was clipped by 5 bases and J by 5 bases, with 8 bases between them. The CDR3 consists of 12 residues. Concerning this clone: No antigen is known for it.

The donors were in the roughly 110-subject validation cohort; that cohort was separate from the roughly 700-subject first cohort. General study results and limits: Specificity of three CMV-associated chains for CMV antigens was verified in vitro.

The chain employs TRBV2 and TRBJ2-3; D is possibly TRBD2 (5 bases). The sequence derives from a woman aged 18-29 years in good health and CMV-seropositive. Material for sequencing was PBMCs. CDR3 coding DNA: TGTGCCAGCAGTTCGGGAAGAGATACGCAGTATTTT. It codes for CASSSGRDTQYF.